This TCR beta chain emerged from a study of T cells after yellow fever vaccination. Findings and caveats of the study: Clonotypes found in both CD4 and CD8 compartments made up a small share.

Regarding this clonotype: What it recognizes is unknown.

By 5'RACE template switching, TCR cDNA was produced, with a universal primer site and UMIs added in the process. TCRdb reprocessed the 5' RACE reads with MiXCR, giving one entry per CDR3 protein. Found here are 500,000 to 650,000 distinct CDR3 sequences, around 12% of them singletons; the top ten hold approximately 15%. V lost 2 bases and J lost 6; bases outside the gene matches: 10. The germline gives CDR1 MNHEY, CDR2 SVGEGT. This CDR3 is built from 16 residues. Sequencing was performed on PBMCs, taken on the day of the yellow fever booster vaccination. The sequence was collected from a man aged 25 to 40 who received the YFV17D yellow fever vaccine. The rearrangement joins TRBV6-2 or TRBV6-3 to TRBJ2-1; TRBD1 matches at 7 bases. CDR3 in DNA: TGTGCCAGCAGTTACCTCGCGCAGGGGGTGGGCAATGAGCAGTTCTTC. Encoded protein: CASSYLAQGVGNEQFF.